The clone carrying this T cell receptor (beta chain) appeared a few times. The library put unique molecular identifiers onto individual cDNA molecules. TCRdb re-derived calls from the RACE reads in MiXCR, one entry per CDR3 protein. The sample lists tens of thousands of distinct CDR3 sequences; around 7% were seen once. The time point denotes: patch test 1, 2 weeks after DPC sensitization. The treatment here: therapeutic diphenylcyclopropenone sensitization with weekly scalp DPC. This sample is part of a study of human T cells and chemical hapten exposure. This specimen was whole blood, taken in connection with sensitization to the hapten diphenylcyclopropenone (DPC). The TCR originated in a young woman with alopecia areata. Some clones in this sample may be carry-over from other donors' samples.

The CDR3 region has the DNA TGTGCCAGCAGCTTGCAGGGGCCCTCCCAAGAGACCCAGTACTTC. This gives the protein CASSLQGPSQETQYF. This rearrangement joins TRBV5-4 to TRBJ2-5; D is perhaps TRBD1 (6 bases). In germline, CDR1 is SGHNT, CDR2 YYREEE (reference sequence). Trimming cost V 1 base and J 1 base, with 11 bases left between them. This CDR3 spans 15 amino acids.